This passage covers 4 T cell receptor beta chains from one sample sequenced in a study of T cell repertoires in cytomegalovirus infection. Their antigens are not known. TCRdb called the reads again in MiXCR, with one record for every CDR3 protein. Counted here are around 200,000 distinct CDR3 sequences, around two fifths occurring once; the ten biggest clones make up over 45%. Sequencing used CD8+ T cells from cultured PBMCs, obtained from culture after CMV antigen stimulation. The receptors derive from a human donor in good health (CMV status not recorded). Some clones in this sample may be carry-over from other donors' samples.

This clonotype was detected a few times. V is TRBV7-9 and J is TRBJ2-5; TRBD1 aligns across 10 bases. In germline, CDR1 is SEHNR, CDR2 FQNEAQ (reference sequence). J lost 5 bases, V lost 5 bases, and 11 bases had no gene match. The CDR3 totals 16 residues. The DNA for the CDR3 is TGTGCCAGCAGCACCAGACAGGGGGCTCCCGGGGAGACCCAGTACTTC. This translates into CASSTRQGAPGETQYF.

This clonotype was observed at least ten times. Here the CDR3 reads CASSLPGEGGPMMNEQFF. CDR3 nucleotide sequence: TGTGCCAGCAGCTTACCGGGAGAGGGGGGGCCTATGATGAATGAGCAGTTCTTC. The rearrangement links TRBV7-6 to TRBJ2-1, with a tentative D call TRBD2 (7 bases). The germline CDR1 and CDR2 sequences are SGHVS and FNYEAQ. V gave up 2 bases and J gave up 7 bases, with 24 bases separating them. This CDR3 has 18 amino acids.

The chain links TRBV10-2 to TRBJ1-2; a possible D gene is TRBD1 (6 bases). The germline gives CDR1 WSHSY, CDR2 SAAADI. The CDR3 spans 12 residues. With 2 bases removed from V and 11 bases from J, the gap between germline ends came to 12 bases. CDR3 nucleotides: TGCGCCAGCAGTGAGAACAACAGGGATTACACCTTC. This sequence encodes CASSENNRDYTF.

This clonotype was seen only a few times. This chain connects TRBV2 to TRBJ2-1; 9 positions match TRBD1. Germline CDR1 and CDR2: SNHLY and FYNNEI. CDR3 length equals 12 residues. CDR3 residues: CTKAGQGNEQFF. The CDR3 DNA reads TGTACCAAGGCGGGACAGGGCAATGAGCAGTTCTTC.